This T cell receptor beta chain is from a study of T cell responses to AZD1222 COVID-19 vaccine. Measured with immunoSEQ multiplex PCR; TCRdb has only the in-frame clones, and not every one. The data show about 220,000 clones, with more than 85% seen just once and approximately 1% held by the top ten. In germline, CDR1 is SGHRS, CDR2 YFSETQ. Trimming removed 1 base at V and 3 bases at J, with 10 bases between. The CDR3 contains 15 residues. This clone occurred once. The target antigen is unknown. Study results and limitations: After two AZD1222 doses, spike-specific TCR breadth and depth rose versus day 0. Donors were mostly white British, more females; clonal diversity possibly underestimated. Nearly half of unique spike-specific TCRs reportedly avoided B.1.351 and B.1.1.7 mutated regions.

This receptor was identified in an adult in good health. The specimen was peripheral blood, collected on day 0 of MenACWY control vaccination. The chain joins TRBV5-1 to TRBJ2-2; the D gene is possibly TRBD1 (7 bases). For the CDR3, the DNA is TGCGCCAGCAGCTTGCCCAGGGGGGACACCGGGGAGCTGTTTTTT. This translates into CASSLPRGDTGELFF.